Following are 18 T cell receptor beta chains from one sample sequenced in a study of cytomegalovirus exposure and HLA in healthy donors. It was with 60 Vbeta and 13 Jbeta primers that the PCR ran. The table came from immunoSEQ multiplex PCR; TCRdb's copy has only in-frame clones and leaves some out. The sample records 250,000 or so clones, 92% being singletons. Sequencing was done on a sample of PBMCs. These receptors were obtained from a girl aged 2 to 10 in good health and CMV-seronegative.

V is TRBV9 and J is TRBJ1-2; possible D gene TRBD1, 6 bases. V dropped 0 bases and J dropped 8 bases, with 14 bases sitting between them. Germline CDR1 reads SGDLS; CDR2 reads YYNGEE. CDR3 length: 14 residues. The CDR3, as DNA: TGTGCCAGCAGCGTAGCTCAAGGGGGAAGCGGCTACACCTTC. As protein: CASSVAQGGSGYTF. Variable domain in full (rest from reference TRBV9 and TRBJ1-2): DSGVTQTPKHLITATGQRVTLRCSPRSGDLSVYWYQQSLDQGLQFLIQYYNGEERAKGNILERFSAQQFPDLHSELNLSSLELGDSALYFCASSVAQGGSGYTFGSGTRLTVV.

The genes are TRBV18 and TRBJ1-2; D ambiguous. CDR3 size: 13 residues. V gave up 3 bases and J gave up 6 bases, with 11 bases separating them. The germline V gene encodes CDR1 KGHSH and CDR2 LQKENI. CDR3 bases: TGTGCCAGCTCACCTTCGACACCCAATGGCTACACCTTC. Amino acids: CASSPSTPNGYTF. The variable domain in full, completed from reference TRBV18 and TRBJ1-2, reads NAGVMQNPRHLVRRRGQEARLRCSPMKGHSHVYWYRQLPEEGLKFMVYLQKENIIDESGMPKERFSAEFPKEGPSILRIQQVVRGDSAAYFCASSPSTPNGYTFGSGTRLTVV.

V gene TRBV15 combines with J gene TRBJ1-1, with D hard to call. The V gene's germline CDR1 is LNHNV and CDR2 YYDKDF (reference sequence). This CDR3 is 14 amino acids long. V gave up 0 bases and J gave up 7 bases, with 12 bases separating them. In DNA, the CDR3 is TGTGCCACCAGCAGAGATCAGGACTTGGGTGAAGCTTTCTTT. Translated, it gives CATSRDQDLGEAFF. The entire variable domain, with the rest obtained from reference TRBV15 and TRBJ1-1, is as follows: DAMVIQNPRYQVTQFGKPVTLSCSQTLNHNVMYWYQQKSSQAPKLLFHYYDKDFNNEADTPDNFQSRRPNTSFCFLDIRSPGLGDTAMYLCATSRDQDLGEAFFGQGTRLTVV.

This clone has just one count. The rearrangement uses TRBV4-1 and TRBJ2-2, with no clear D. Per the germline V gene, CDR1 is MGHRA and CDR2 is YSYEKL. The CDR3 is 14 amino acids. Deletions cut 0 bases from V and 6 bases from J, with 8 bases between. CDR3: CASSQEFLAGELFF. CDR3 bases: TGCGCCAGCAGCCAAGAGTTCCTTGCCGGGGAGCTGTTTTTT.

In this sample, this clone turned up once. J is TRBJ2-1 and V is TRBV6-6; 8 bases line up with TRBD1. V gave up 7 bases and J gave up 6 bases; unmatched junction bases: 5. CDR3 length: 13 amino acids. The germline V gene encodes CDR1 MNHNY and CDR2 SVGAGI (reference sequence). CDR3 protein: CASTGTGGNEQFF. The DNA for the CDR3 is TGTGCCAGCACAGGAACAGGGGGCAATGAGCAGTTCTTC.

The genes are TRBV9 and TRBJ2-1; TRBD2 aligns across 10 bases. The germline gives CDR1 SGDLS, CDR2 YYNGEE. CDR3 length equals 16 residues. The trim removed 0 bases at V and 9 bases at J, leaving 9 bases unmatched. The CDR3 coding sequence is TGTGCCAGCAGCGTAGGAGTAGCGGGAGGCGTAAGTGAGCAGTTCTTC. Translation gives CASSVGVAGGVSEQFF.

This clone was observed once. V gene TRBV4-1 combines with J gene TRBJ1-2; D is possibly TRBD1 (6 bases). The CDR3 totals 13 residues. Germline V gene sequence: CDR1 MGHRA, CDR2 YSYEKL. Trimming took 0 bases from V and 5 from J, leaving 7 bases between them. Here the CDR3 DNA reads TGCGCCAGCAGCCAAGAAGGGGGATATGGCTACACCTTC. Protein sequence: CASSQEGGYGYTF.

The chain couples TRBV30 to TRBJ2-1; 10 bases are a match to TRBD2. CDR1 GTSNPN and CDR2 SVGIG come from the germline V gene (reference sequence). This CDR3 comprises 15 residues. With 2 bases clipped from V and 8 bases from J, the junction kept 9 bases outside the gene matches. The CDR3 coding sequence is TGTGCCTGGAGTCTCCGACTAGCGGGTGGGGATGAGCAGTTCTTC. It codes for CAWSLRLAGGDEQFF.

The chain couples TRBV29-1 to TRBJ2-2; tentatively, D is TRBD1 (6 bases). This CDR3 has 16 residues. Trimming shortened V by 6 bases and J by 1 base, and 18 bases separated the two germline ends. The germline V gene encodes CDR1 SQVTM and CDR2 ANQGSEA. The CDR3 DNA reads as TGCAGCGTAGAGGGAACAGGGATAGGGAACACCGGGGAGCTGTTTTTT. It encodes CSVEGTGIGNTGELFF.

This clone has more than one count but fewer than ten. V gene TRBV6-5 combines with J gene TRBJ2-6; D is possibly TRBD1 (6 bases). The CDR3 sequence is 16 residues long. The ends were cut back, 4 bases at V and 0 bases at J, with 10 bases in the middle. Germline CDR1 reads MNHEY; CDR2 reads SVGAGI. The CDR3 loop reads CASSSRGSSGANVLTF. The CDR3 coding sequence is TGTGCCAGCAGTTCCAGGGGTAGCTCTGGGGCCAACGTCCTGACTTTC.

This clone was recorded once. The chain is built from TRBV5-1 and TRBJ2-5, with unresolved D. V was trimmed by 0 bases and J by 0 bases, leaving 3 bases between them. Germline lookup yields CDR1 SGHRS and CDR2 YFSETQ. The CDR3 is 13 residues long. DNA of the CDR3: TGCGCCAGCAGCTTGGACTACCAAGAGACCCAGTACTTC. This gives the protein CASSLDYQETQYF.

This clone was picked up one time. This sequence joins TRBV4-1 and TRBJ2-5; D perhaps matches TRBD1 (6 bases). Trimming cost V 1 base and J 5 bases, with 11 bases left between them. The CDR3 is 14 residues long. CDR1 and CDR2 from the germline V gene are MGHRA and YSYEKL. CDR3 sequence: CASSQGDNPETQYF. CDR3 in DNA: TGCGCCAGCAGCCAAGGGGACAACCCGGAGACCCAGTACTTC.

The gene calls are TRBV5-6 and TRBJ2-1; the D gene is possibly TRBD1 (5 bases). This CDR3 is 16 amino acids long. Per the germline V gene, CDR1 is SGHDT and CDR2 is YYEEEE. V lost 0 bases and J lost 3, with 13 bases in between. The CDR3 region is CASSLGKGLGYNEQFF. CDR3 DNA: TGTGCCAGCAGCTTGGGCAAGGGGCTAGGCTACAATGAGCAGTTCTTC.

The chain has TRBV30 and TRBJ1-3, with 8 bases identical to TRBD1. Germline V gene sequence: CDR1 GTSNPN, CDR2 SVGIG (reference sequence). This CDR3 has 14 residues. Losses at the gene ends were 2 bases for V and 3 bases for J; bases not matched to a gene: 3. Written as DNA, the CDR3 is TGTGCCTGGAGTAAGACAGGGGATGGAAACACCATATATTTT. It encodes CAWSKTGDGNTIYF.

V usage is TRBV5-1 and J usage is TRBJ1-6, with 10 bases lining up with TRBD1. V was pared by 3 bases and J by 2 bases, with 5 bases of the junction left unmatched. Germline values: CDR1 SGHRS, CDR2 YFSETQ. This CDR3 region has 17 residues. CDR3 loop: CASSSEDRGPYNSPLHF. The CDR3 DNA reads TGCGCCAGCAGCTCGGAAGACAGGGGGCCCTATAATTCACCCCTCCACTTT.

The rearrangement joins TRBV14 to TRBJ2-1; 12 bases fit TRBD2. Germline V gene sequence: CDR1 SGHDN, CDR2 FVKESK. This CDR3 contains 16 residues. Trimming cost V 5 bases and J 7 bases; bases outside gene matches: 9. The CDR3: CASSIRLAGAKNEQFF. CDR3 sequence (DNA): TGTGCCAGCAGCATTCGACTAGCGGGAGCGAAAAATGAGCAGTTCTTC.

The chain links TRBV27 to TRBJ2-7; 10 bases map to TRBD1. CDR1 MNHEY and CDR2 SMNVEV come from the germline V gene (reference sequence). The junction had 9 bases not matched to a gene; V was cut back by 9 bases and J by 7 bases. The CDR3 consists of 13 residues. This chain's CDR3 is CASSWDRGGEQYF. CDR3 DNA sequence: TGTGCCAGTTCTTGGGACAGGGGTGGGGAGCAGTACTTC.

The chain couples TRBV10-3 to TRBJ2-5; a possible D gene is TRBD2 (5 bases). This CDR3 has 15 residues. With 4 bases removed from V and 4 bases from J, the gap between germline ends came to 16 bases. The germline V gene encodes CDR1 ENHRY and CDR2 SYGVKD. The CDR3 DNA reads TGTGCCATCAGTGGAGGGATCTTCCAGGCAGAGACCCAGTACTTC. Translation gives CAISGGIFQAETQYF.